This TCR beta chain was recorded in a study of CD8+ T cells in alopecia areata. CDR3 length equals 15 residues. V lost 4 bases and J lost 4, with 15 bases in between. CDR1 is LGHNA, CDR2 YNFKEQ, per germline. Extracted RNA was reverse transcribed, and the resulting cDNA served as sequencing template. Produced via immunoSEQ multiplex PCR; TCRdb's table is partial and in-frame only. In the table there are under 350,000 clones, roughly 50% of which are singletons. Treatment in this sample: oral pan-JAK inhibitor, 5-10 mg twice daily. From alopecia areata patients, lesional scalp punch biopsies and peripheral blood were collected.

V is TRBV4-2 and J is TRBJ2-3; a possible D gene is TRBD2 (6 bases). This material consisted of CD4+ T cells sorted from blood, taken at week 24, from a patient treated with tofacitinib. This TCR came from a human donor with alopecia areata. The CDR3 loop reads CASSLGTGKADTQYF. Here the CDR3 DNA reads TGTGCCAGCAGCCTAGGGACTGGCAAGGCAGATACGCAGTATTTT.